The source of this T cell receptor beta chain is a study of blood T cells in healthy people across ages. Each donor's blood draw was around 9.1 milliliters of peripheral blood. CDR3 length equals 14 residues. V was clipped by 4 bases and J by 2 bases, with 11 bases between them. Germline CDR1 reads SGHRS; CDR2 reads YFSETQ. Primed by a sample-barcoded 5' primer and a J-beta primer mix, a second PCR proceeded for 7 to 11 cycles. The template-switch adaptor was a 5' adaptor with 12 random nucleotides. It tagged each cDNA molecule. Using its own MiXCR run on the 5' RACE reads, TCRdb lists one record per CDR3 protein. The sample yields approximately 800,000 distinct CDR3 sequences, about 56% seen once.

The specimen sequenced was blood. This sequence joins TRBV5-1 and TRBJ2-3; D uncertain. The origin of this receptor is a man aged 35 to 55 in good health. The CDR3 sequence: CASSLDGPTDTQYF. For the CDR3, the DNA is TGCGCCAGCAGCCTGGACGGACCCACAGATACGCAGTATTTT. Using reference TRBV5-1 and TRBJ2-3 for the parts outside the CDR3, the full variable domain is KAGVTQTPRYLIKTRGQQVTLSCSPISGHRSVSWYQQTPGQGLQFLFEYFSETQRNKGNFPGRFSGRQFSNSRSEMNVSTLELGDSALYLCASSLDGPTDTQYFGPGTRLTVL.